The rows below give T cell receptor beta chains drawn from one sample of a study of blood T cell repertoires in COVID-19. Here immunoSEQ multiplex PCR was the method, and the copy in TCRdb shows in-frame clones only, minus some. This sample has some 280,000 clones, with 85% found just once. The specimen was peripheral blood. The receptors come from a woman between 45 and 60 years old with active or convalescent COVID-19. Each CDR3 is given with its conserved first and last residue. Each record gives: D gene, clone size, V gene, J gene, CDR3 DNA, CDR3 protein. D genes are given only for firm matches. Not all rows give a size; the values are once, few, many and, for expanded clones, a class.

>NA|NA|TRBV23-1|TRBJ1-4
TGCGCCAGCAGTCCGAAAAGGATAGGACATTATGCAACTAATGAAAAACTGTTTTTT
CASSPKRIGHYATNEKLFF
>NA|NA|TRBV24-1|TRBJ1-2
TGTGCCACCAGTGGCCCTTCGGTAAATAACTATGGCTACACCTTC
CATSGPSVNNYGYTF
>NA|NA|TRBV5-6|TRBJ1-1
TGTGCCAGCAGCTTGTCAAGGTATAGCGGGGCTTTCTTT
CASSLSRYSGAFF
>TRBD1|NA|TRBV15|TRBJ1-1
TGTGCCACCAGCAGAGATCCTATCGGACAGGGAACTGAAGCTTTCTTT
CATSRDPIGQGTEAFF
>NA|NA|TRBV6-4|TRBJ2-6
TGTGCCAGCAGTGATTCCCTAGGTCCTGGGGCCAACGTCCTGACTTTC
CASSDSLGPGANVLTF
>TRBD1|NA|TRBV29-1|TRBJ2-7
TGCAGCGTTGATTCCGGGACAGGGGACGAGCAGTACTTC
CSVDSGTGDEQYF
>TRBD2|many|TRBV3-1/TRBV3-2|TRBJ2-3
TGTGCCAGCAGCCAACTACATAGCGGGAGACGAAATACGCAGTATTTT
CASSQLHSGRRNTQYF
>NA|NA|TRBV10-3|TRBJ1-1
TGTGCCATCAGTGAGTCGGGCGGGGCTCGGACTGAAGCTTTCTTT
CAISESGGARTEAFF
>TRBD1|NA|TRBV2|TRBJ1-2
TGTGCCAGCAATCTGGGACAGGGGGGCACCTTC
CASNLGQGGTF
>NA|NA|TRBV19|TRBJ1-6
TGTGCCAGTAGTGGAGTCAGGGGATCACCCCTCCACTTT
CASSGVRGSPLHF
>NA|NA|TRBV15|TRBJ2-7
TGTGCCACCAGCAGAGGGTCAGGGGCCCCCAACTCCTACGAGCAGTACTTC
CATSRGSGAPNSYEQYF
>TRBD1|NA|TRBV18|TRBJ1-1
TGTGCCAGCTCACCTCTATGGGACAGGAACACTGAAGCTTTCTTT
CASSPLWDRNTEAFF
>NA|NA|TRBV19|TRBJ2-1
TGTGCCAGTAGTTCTTCCACGGCCGGGGGTGAGCAGTTCTTC
CASSSSTAGGEQFF
>NA|NA|TRBV6-4|TRBJ2-2
TGTGCCAGCAGTGACGGAGGGAAGGCCGGGGAGCTGTTTTTT
CASSDGGKAGELFF
>TRBD1|once|TRBV2|TRBJ2-2
TGTGCCAGCAGCGAAAGACAGGGGTTCAACACCGGGGAGCTGTTTTTT
CASSERQGFNTGELFF
>TRBD1|NA|TRBV3-1/TRBV3-2|TRBJ1-6
TGTGCCAGCAGCCAGGGACAGACCAATTCACCCCTCCACTTT
CASSQGQTNSPLHF
>TRBD1|once|TRBV12-5|TRBJ2-1
TGTGCTAGTGGGCCGGGACAGGGCCTATTTGCCTTGGACGATGAGCAGTTCTTC
CASGPGQGLFALDDEQFF
>NA|NA|TRBV6-5|TRBJ1-5
TGTGCCAGCAGTTACGGGCCTGGTCAGCCCCAGCATTTT
CASSYGPGQPQHF
>TRBD1|NA|TRBV28|TRBJ2-1
TGTGCCAGCAGTTTCGGGGGACAGGGGGCTAAAGATGAGCAGTTCTTC
CASSFGGQGAKDEQFF
>NA|once|TRBV30|TRBJ1-2
TGTGCCTGGAGTGTGGGGGGTGGGCCAAGTGGCTACACCTTC
CAWSVGGGPSGYTF
>NA|once|TRBV10-2|TRBJ1-6
TGCGCCAGCAGTGAGACTCGCGGGGCACCCCTCCACTTT
CASSETRGAPLHF
>TRBD2|NA|TRBV7-9|TRBJ2-3
TGTGCCAGCCGGCCTAGCGGGAACACAGATACGCAGTATTTT
CASRPSGNTDTQYF
>NA|NA|TRBV5-1|TRBJ2-2
TGCGCCAGCAGCTTGGGAGGGGGACGACCCATCACCGGGGAGCTGTTTTTT
CASSLGGGRPITGELFF
>NA|NA|TRBV7-8|TRBJ1-2
TGTGCCAGCAGCTTTGAGGTGGATGGCTACACCTTC
CASSFEVDGYTF
>NA|NA|TRBV29-1|TRBJ1-1
TGCAGCGTTGGGAGGTGGGAGGGCCTGAACACTGAAGCTTTCTTT
CSVGRWEGLNTEAFF
>NA|NA|TRBV3-1/TRBV3-2|TRBJ1-5
TGTGCCAGCAGCCAGGGCAATAGCAATCAGCCCCAGCATTTT
CASSQGNSNQPQHF
>NA|NA|TRBV30|TRBJ1-1
TGTGCCTGGAGCCCACAGGGAAGGGGCACTGAAGCTTTCTTT
CAWSPQGRGTEAFF
>NA|NA|TRBV5-1|TRBJ2-7
TGCGCCAGCAGCACGGGCGGGACAGCCCTCTACGAGCAGTACTTC
CASSTGGTALYEQYF